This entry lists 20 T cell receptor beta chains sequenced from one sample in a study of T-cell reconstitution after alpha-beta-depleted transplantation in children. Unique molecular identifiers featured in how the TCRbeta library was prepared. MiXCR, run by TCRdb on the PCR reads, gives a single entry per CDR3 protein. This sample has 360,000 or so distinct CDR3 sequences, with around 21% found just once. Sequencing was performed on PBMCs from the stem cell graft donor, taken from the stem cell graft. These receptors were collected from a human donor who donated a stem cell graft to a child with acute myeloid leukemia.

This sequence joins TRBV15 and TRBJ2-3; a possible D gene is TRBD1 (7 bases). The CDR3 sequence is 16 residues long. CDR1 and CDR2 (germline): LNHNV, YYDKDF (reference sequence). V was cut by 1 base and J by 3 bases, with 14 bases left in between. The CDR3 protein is CATSRGRGQGTDTQYF. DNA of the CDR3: TGTGCCACCAGCAGAGGGAGGGGGCAGGGGACAGATACGCAGTATTTT.

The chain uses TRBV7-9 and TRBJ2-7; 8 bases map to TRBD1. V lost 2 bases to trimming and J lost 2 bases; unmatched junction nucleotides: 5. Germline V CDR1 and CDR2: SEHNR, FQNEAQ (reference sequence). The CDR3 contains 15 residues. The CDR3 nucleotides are TGTGCCAGCAGCTTAAAGACAGGGGACCCCTACGAGCAGTACTTC. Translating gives CASSLKTGDPYEQYF.

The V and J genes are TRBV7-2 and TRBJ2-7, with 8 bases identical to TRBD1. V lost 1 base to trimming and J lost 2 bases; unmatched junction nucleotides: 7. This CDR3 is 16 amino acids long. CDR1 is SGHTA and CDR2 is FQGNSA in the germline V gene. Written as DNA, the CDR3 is TGTGCCAGCAGCTTAGAGACAGGGGTCGTGGCCTACGAGCAGTACTTC. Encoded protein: CASSLETGVVAYEQYF.

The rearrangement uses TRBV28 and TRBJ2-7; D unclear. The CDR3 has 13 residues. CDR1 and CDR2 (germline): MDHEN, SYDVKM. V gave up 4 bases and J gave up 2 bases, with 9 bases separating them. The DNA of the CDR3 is TGTGCCAGCAGTTCCCTAACGCCCTACGAGCAGTACTTC. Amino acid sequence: CASSSLTPYEQYF.

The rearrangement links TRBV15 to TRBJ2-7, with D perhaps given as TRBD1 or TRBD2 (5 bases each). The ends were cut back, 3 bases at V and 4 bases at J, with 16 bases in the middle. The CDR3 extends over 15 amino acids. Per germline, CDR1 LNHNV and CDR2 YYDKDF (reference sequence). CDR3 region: CATSSGGQGWYEQYF. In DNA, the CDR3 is TGTGCCACCAGCAGCGGCGGGCAGGGATGGTACGAGCAGTACTTC.

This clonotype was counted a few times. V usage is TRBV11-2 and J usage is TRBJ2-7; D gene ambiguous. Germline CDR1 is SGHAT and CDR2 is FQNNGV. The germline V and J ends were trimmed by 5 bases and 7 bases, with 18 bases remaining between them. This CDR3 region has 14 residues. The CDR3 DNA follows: TGTGCCAGCAGCCCCCGAGAGGCTACTGAGGAGCAGTACTTC. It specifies CASSPREATEEQYF.

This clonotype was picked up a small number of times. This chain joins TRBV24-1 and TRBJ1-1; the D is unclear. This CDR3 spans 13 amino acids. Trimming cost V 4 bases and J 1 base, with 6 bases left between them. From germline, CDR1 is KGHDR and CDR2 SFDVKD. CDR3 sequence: CATSEDGNTEAFF. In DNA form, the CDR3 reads TGTGCCACCAGTGAGGACGGGAACACTGAAGCTTTCTTT.

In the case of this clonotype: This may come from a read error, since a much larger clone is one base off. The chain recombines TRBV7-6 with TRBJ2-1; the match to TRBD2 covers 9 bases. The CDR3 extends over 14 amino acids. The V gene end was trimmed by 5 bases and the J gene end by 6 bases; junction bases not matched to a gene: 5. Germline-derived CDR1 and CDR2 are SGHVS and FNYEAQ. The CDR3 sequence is CASSPRTSANEQFF. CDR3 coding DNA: TGTGCCAGCAGCCCCCGGACTAGCGCCAATGAGCAGTTCTTC. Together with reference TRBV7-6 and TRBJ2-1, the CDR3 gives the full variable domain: GAGVSQSPRYKVTKRGQDVALRCDPISGHVSLYWYRQALGQGPEFLTYFNYEAQQDKSGLPNDRFSAERPEGSISTLTIQRTEQRDSAMYRCASSPRTSANEQFFGPGTRLTVL.

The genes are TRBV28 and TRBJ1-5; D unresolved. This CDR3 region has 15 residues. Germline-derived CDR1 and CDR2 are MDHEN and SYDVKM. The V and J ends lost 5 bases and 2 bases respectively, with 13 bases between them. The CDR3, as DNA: TGTGCCAGCAGTCCCCGAATAGGCGGCAATCAGCCCCAGCATTTT. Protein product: CASSPRIGGNQPQHF. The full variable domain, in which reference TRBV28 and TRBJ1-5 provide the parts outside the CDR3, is DVKVTQSSRYLVKRTGEKVFLECVQDMDHENMFWYRQDPGLGLRLIYFSYDVKMKEKGDIPEGYSVSREKKERFSLILESASTNQTSMYLCASSPRIGGNQPQHFGDGTRLSIL.

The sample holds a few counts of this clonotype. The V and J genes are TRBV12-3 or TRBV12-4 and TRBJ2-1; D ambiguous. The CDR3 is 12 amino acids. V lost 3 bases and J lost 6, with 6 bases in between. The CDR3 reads CASSFTVNEQFF. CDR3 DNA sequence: TGTGCCAGCAGTTTCACCGTCAATGAGCAGTTCTTC.

DNA for the CDR3: TGTGCCAGCAGCCCCGGACTTACCTACGAGCAGTACTTC. Protein sequence: CASSPGLTYEQYF. J is TRBJ2-7 and V is TRBV11-2; weak D call: TRBD2 (5 bases). This CDR3 is 13 amino acids long. Deletions cut 5 bases from V and 2 bases from J, with 10 bases between. From germline, CDR1 is SGHAT and CDR2 FQNNGV.

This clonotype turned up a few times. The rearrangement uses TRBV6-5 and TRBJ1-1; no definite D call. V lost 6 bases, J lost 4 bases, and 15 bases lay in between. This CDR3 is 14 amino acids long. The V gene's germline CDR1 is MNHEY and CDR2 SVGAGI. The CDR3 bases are TGTGCCAGCAGCTACGGCTCCCAAGTCACTGAAGCTTTCTTT. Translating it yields CASSYGSQVTEAFF.

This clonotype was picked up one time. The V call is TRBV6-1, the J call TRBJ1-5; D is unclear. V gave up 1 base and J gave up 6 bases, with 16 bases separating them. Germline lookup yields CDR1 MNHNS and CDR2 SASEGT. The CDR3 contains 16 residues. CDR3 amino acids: CASSEDEASVFQPQHF. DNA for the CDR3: TGTGCCAGCAGTGAAGACGAGGCCTCAGTATTTCAGCCCCAGCATTTT.

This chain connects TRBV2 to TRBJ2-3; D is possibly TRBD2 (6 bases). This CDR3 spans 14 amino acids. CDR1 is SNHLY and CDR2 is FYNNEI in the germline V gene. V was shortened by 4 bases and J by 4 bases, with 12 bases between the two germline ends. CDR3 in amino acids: CASSGAGMPDTQYF. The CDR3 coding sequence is TGTGCCAGCAGTGGAGCGGGTATGCCAGATACGCAGTATTTT.

CDR3 in amino acids: CASSQDPLNTGELFF. In nucleotides, the CDR3 is TGTGCCAGCAGCCAAGATCCCCTGAACACCGGGGAGCTGTTTTTT. V is TRBV3-1 and J is TRBJ2-2; D gene unclear. Germline V gene lookup returns CDR1 LGHDT and CDR2 YNNKEL (reference sequence). CDR3 length equals 15 residues. The V gene lost 0 bases and the J gene lost 1 base, with 6 bases spanning the gap.

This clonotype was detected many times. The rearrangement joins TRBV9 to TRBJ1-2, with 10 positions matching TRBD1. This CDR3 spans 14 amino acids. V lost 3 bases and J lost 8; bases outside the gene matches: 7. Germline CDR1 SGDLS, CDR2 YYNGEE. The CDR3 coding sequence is TGTGCCAGCAGCGCGACAGGGGGCGCGGGAGGCTACACCTTC. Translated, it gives CASSATGGAGGYTF.

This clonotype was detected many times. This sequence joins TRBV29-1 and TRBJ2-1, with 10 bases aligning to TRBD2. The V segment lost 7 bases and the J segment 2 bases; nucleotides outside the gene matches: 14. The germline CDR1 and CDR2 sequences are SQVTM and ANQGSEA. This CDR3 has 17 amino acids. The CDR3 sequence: CSAYPGLAGETYNEQFF. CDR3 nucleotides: TGCAGCGCCTACCCGGGGCTAGCGGGAGAGACCTACAATGAGCAGTTCTTC.

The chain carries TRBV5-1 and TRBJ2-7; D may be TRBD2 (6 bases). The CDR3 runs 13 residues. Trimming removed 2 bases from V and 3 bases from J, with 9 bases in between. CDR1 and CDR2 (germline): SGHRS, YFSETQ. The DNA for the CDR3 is TGCGCCAGCAGCTTACCGGGGGACTACGAGCAGTACTTC. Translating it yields CASSLPGDYEQYF.

CDR3 sequence: CASSSGGVPRLYGYTF. The CDR3 nucleotides read TGTGCCAGCAGCTCAGGGGGGGTCCCTCGCCTCTATGGCTACACCTTC. V is TRBV5-5 and J is TRBJ1-2; the match to TRBD1 covers 7 bases. This CDR3 has 16 amino acids. J gave up 4 bases and V 3 bases, and 12 bases lay outside the gene matches. Germline V gives CDR1 SGHKS, CDR2 YYEKEE (reference sequence).

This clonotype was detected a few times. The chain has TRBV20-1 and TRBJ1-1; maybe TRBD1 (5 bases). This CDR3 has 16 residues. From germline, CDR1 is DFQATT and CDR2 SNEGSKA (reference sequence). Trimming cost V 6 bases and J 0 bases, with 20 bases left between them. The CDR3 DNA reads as TGCAGTGCCCGGGGGGGACTTGGGTCCCTGAACACTGAAGCTTTCTTT. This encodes CSARGGLGSLNTEAFF.